This record looks at one T cell receptor beta chain sequence and its context. Its antigen is not identified. This entry belongs to a study of cytomegalovirus exposure and HLA in healthy donors. Study context: Samples from HLA-typed donors yielded 85 million to 95 million unique TCRs in an early data release. Study outcomes and limitations: HLA alleles were associated with 17,000 or so TCR beta sequences in a later analysis at 0.05 false discovery rate. The study dropped some indistinguishable V segments, TRBV6-2 and TRBV6-3 among them. The likely explanation for a cluster of highly shared sequence variants was sequencing artifact.

The V gene's germline CDR1 is LGHNA and CDR2 YNFKEQ. The length of the CDR3 is 16 residues. The junction had 10 bases not matched to a gene; V was cut back by 0 bases and J by 8 bases. Vbeta (60) and Jbeta (13) primers were used in the PCR. Sequencing used immunoSEQ multiplex PCR; TCRdb keeps in-frame clones, though not all of them. Found here are approximately 200,000 clones, 75% to 80% of them singletons; the top ten hold around 2%. The chain recombines TRBV4-2 with TRBJ1-3; 7 bases fit TRBD1. This receptor was identified in a man between 18 and 35 years old in good health and CMV-seronegative. The sequenced sample consisted of PBMCs. The CDR3 spells CASSQEQGSNGDTIYF. For the CDR3, the DNA is TGTGCCAGCAGCCAAGAACAGGGGTCAAACGGAGACACCATATATTTT.